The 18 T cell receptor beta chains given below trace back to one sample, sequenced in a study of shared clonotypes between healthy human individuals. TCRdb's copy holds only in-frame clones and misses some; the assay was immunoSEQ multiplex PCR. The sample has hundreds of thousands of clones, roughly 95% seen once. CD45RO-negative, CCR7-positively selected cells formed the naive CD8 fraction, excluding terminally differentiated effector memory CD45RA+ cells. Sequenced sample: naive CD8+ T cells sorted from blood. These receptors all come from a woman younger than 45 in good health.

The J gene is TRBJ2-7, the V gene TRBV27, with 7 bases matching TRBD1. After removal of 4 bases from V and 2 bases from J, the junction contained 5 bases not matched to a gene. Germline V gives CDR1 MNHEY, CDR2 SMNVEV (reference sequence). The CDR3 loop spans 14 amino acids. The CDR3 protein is CASSSYRGPYEQYF. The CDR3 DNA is TGTGCCAGCAGTTCCTACAGGGGTCCCTACGAGCAGTACTTC.

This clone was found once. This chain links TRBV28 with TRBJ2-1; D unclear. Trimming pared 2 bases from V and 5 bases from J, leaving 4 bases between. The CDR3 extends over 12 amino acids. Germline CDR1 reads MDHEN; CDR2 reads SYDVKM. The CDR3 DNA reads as TGTGCCAGCAGTTTAGACGACAATGAGCAGTTCTTC. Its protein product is CASSLDDNEQFF.

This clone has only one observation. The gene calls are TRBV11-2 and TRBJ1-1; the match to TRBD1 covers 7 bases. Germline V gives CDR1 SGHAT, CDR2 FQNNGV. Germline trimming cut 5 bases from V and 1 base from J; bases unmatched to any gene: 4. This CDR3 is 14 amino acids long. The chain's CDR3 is CASSQDRANTEAFF. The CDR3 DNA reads TGTGCCAGCAGCCAAGACAGGGCGAACACTGAAGCTTTCTTT.

The CDR3 nucleotides are TGTGCCAGCAGTTTAACCCCCCAGGGGGCGAGCTATGGCTACACCTTC. Protein product: CASSLTPQGASYGYTF. This chain links TRBV27 with TRBJ1-2; TRBD1 matches 8 bases. From germline, CDR1 is MNHEY and CDR2 SMNVEV (reference sequence). V lost 2 bases to trimming and J lost 4 bases; unmatched junction nucleotides: 9. CDR3 length: 16 amino acids.

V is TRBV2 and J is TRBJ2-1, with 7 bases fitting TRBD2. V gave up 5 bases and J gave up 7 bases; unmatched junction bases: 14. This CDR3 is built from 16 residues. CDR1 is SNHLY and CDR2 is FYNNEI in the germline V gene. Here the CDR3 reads CASSRFGGGVENEQFF. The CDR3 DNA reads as TGTGCCAGCAGTCGGTTTGGGGGAGGGGTGGAGAATGAGCAGTTCTTC.

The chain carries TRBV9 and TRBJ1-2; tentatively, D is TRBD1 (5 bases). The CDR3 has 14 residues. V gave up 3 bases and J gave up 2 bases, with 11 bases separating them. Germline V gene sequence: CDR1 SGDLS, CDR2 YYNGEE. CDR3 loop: CASSGWGNNYGYTF. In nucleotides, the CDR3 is TGTGCCAGCAGCGGTTGGGGGAACAACTATGGCTACACCTTC. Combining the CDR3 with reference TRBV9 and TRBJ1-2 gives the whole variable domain DSGVTQTPKHLITATGQRVTLRCSPRSGDLSVYWYQQSLDQGLQFLIQYYNGEERAKGNILERFSAQQFPDLHSELNLSSLELGDSALYFCASSGWGNNYGYTFGSGTRLTVV.

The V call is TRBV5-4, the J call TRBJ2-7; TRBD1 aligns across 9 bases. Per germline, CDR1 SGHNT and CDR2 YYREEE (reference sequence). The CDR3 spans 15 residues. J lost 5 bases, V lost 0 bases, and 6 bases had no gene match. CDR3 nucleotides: TGTGCCAGCAGCTTGGAGACAGGGGGTCGGAACGAGCAGTACTTC. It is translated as CASSLETGGRNEQYF.

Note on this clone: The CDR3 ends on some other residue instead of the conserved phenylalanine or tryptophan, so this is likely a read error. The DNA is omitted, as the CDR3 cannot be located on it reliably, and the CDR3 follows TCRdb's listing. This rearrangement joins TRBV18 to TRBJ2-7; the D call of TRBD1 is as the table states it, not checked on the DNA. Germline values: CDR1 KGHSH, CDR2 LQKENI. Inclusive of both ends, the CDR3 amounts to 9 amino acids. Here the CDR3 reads CASSPHRTL.

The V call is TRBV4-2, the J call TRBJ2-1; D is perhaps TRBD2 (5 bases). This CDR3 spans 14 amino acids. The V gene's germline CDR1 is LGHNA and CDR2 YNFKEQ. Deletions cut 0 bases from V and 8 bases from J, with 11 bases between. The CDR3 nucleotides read TGTGCCAGCAGCCAAGAAGCGGAGTACGATGAGCAGTTCTTC. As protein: CASSQEAEYDEQFF.

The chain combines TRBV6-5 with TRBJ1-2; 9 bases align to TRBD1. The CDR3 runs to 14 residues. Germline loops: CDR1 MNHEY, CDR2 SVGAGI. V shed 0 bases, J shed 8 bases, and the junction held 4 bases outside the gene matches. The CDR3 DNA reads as TGTGCCAGCAGTTACTCTGACAGGGGGGACGGCTACACCTTC. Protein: CASSYSDRGDGYTF.

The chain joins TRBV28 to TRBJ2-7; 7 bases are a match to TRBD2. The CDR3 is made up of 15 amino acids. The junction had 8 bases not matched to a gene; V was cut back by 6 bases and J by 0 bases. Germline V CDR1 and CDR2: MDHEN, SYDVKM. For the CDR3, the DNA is TGTGCCAGCAGAACGTCCTCTAGCGGCTCCTACGAGCAGTACTTC. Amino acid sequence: CASRTSSSGSYEQYF.

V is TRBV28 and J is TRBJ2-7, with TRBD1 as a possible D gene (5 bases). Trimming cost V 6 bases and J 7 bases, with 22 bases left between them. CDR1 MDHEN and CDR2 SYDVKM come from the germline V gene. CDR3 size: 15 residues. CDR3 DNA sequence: TGTGCCAGCAGCTATTGGACCGCTTCTGGGGCAGAGCAGTACTTC. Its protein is CASSYWTASGAEQYF.

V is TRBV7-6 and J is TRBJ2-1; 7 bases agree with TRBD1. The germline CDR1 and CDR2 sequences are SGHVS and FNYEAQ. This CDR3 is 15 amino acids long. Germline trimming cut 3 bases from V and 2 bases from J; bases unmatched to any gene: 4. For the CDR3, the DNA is TGTGCCAGCAGCTTCGGGACAGCTACCTACAATGAGCAGTTCTTC. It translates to CASSFGTATYNEQFF.

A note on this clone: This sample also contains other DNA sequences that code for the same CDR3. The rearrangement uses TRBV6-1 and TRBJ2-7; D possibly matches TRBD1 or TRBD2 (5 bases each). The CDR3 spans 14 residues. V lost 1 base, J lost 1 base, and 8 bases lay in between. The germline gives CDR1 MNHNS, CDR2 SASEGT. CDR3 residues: CASSEGGVSYEQYF. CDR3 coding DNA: TGTGCCAGCAGTGAAGGAGGGGTATCCTACGAGCAGTACTTC.

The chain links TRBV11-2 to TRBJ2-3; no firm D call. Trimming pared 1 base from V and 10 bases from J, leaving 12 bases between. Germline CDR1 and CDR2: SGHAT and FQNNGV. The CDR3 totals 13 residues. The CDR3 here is CASSLAYERAQYF. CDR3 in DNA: TGTGCCAGCAGCTTAGCTTACGAAAGGGCGCAGTATTTT.

CDR3 sequence: CASSYGGGSTDTQYF. The CDR3 DNA reads as TGTGCCAGCAGTTACGGGGGAGGGAGCACAGATACGCAGTATTTT. The chain links TRBV6-6 to TRBJ2-3, with 7 bases aligning to TRBD2. The germline V gene encodes CDR1 MNHNY and CDR2 SVGAGI (reference sequence). The V gene end was trimmed by 2 bases and the J gene end by 0 bases; junction bases not matched to a gene: 2. CDR3 length: 15 amino acids.

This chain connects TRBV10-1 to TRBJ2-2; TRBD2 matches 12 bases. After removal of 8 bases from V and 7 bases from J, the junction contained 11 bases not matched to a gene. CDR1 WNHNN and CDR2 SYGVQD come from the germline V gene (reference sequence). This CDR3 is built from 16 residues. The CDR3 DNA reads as TGCGCCAGCTCCTCCGGGACTAGCGGGTCGTTCGGGGAGCTGTTTTTT. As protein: CASSSGTSGSFGELFF.

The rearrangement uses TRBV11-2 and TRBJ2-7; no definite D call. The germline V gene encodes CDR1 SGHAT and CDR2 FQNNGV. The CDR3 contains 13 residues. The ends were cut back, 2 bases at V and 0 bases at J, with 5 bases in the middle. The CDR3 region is CASSLHSSYEQYF. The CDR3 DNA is TGTGCCAGCAGCTTACACAGCTCCTACGAGCAGTACTTC.